The TCR beta chain under discussion was sequenced for a study of post-analysis software for immune sequencing data (dated by TCRdb to the mid-2010s). With respect to the entire study: Disease courses on record covered relapsing-remitting, secondary progressive and progressive-relapsing multiple sclerosis, though some patients had no subtype annotation. A subset of samples was prepared in parallel using single-end sample barcoding, then pooled and co-amplified after Illumina adapter ligation. The patient repertoires were set against under 12 previously published healthy control repertoires from donors whose ages ranged from about 6 to 27 years.

Libraries were constructed by PCR. The instrument given in TCRdb is Illumina HiSeq 2500. Unique molecular identifiers were incorporated into TCR beta cDNA libraries to reduce PCR and sequencing biases. About 500,000 cDNA molecules were obtained for every 1 to 10 million input T cells, so each molecule roughly corresponded to one T cell. The patient libraries were prepared and sequenced with the same protocol used for the earlier healthy control dataset. Samples belonging to the same batch were prepared together, multiplexed and sequenced on a shared HiSeq lane. In the paper's pipeline: MIGEC was used to process the raw barcoded reads, and molecular identifier groups with only a single read were discarded before consensus assembly and CDR3 extraction. VDJtools was used for post-analysis of the clonotype tables, with diversity normalized by down-sampling every dataset to the smallest sample size. To correct batch-related cross-sample contamination, repertoire overlap clustering matched CDR3 amino acid sequences but not nucleotide sequences. TCRdb trimmed the raw reads at Q25, called clones with MiXCR and kept productive beta chains. Rows are unified per CDR3 protein, each entry keeping the most common DNA and genes. The V and J calls come from TCRdb's annotation, not from the publication. Counted in this sample were about 500,000 distinct CDR3 sequences; over 35% of them appeared once. 12% of the sample comes from the top ten.

Paper-wide results and their limitations: A few TRBV segments, including TRBV5-6, TRBV5-1 and TRBV20-1, were significantly more frequent in patients than controls. Direct clustering with F measure revealed strong co-clustering of samples prepared in the same batch, which led to a batch-effect correction. Significantly lower normalized Chao1 diversity was found in multiple sclerosis patients than in controls, suggesting substantial peripheral T-cell clonal expansion. The control group was slightly older than the multiple sclerosis patient group.

Details on this clonotype: Its antigen remains undetermined. The sample holds no much larger clone one base away, and base qualities are not on file.

Inclusive of the bounding cysteine and phenylalanine, the CDR3 is 15 residues long. Kept here is only the CDR3 DNA, which spans 45 bases and is read in frame from base 1. V drops 3 bases and J drops 4 bases, leaving 12 bases in between. TCR beta repertoires were profiled from peripheral blood of 10 to 15 young patients with multiple sclerosis to demonstrate the VDJtools post-analysis software. Multiple sclerosis patients were children and adolescents aged roughly 6 to 16 years. The rearrangement combines TRBV12-3 or TRBV12-4 with TRBJ2-2, with the D assignment possibly TRBD1 or TRBD2, given 5 matching bases for each. The clonotype was recovered from a girl under 18 with multiple sclerosis. The specimen sequenced was blood. Read as DNA, the sequence is TGTGCCAGCAGTTTTAGGCCAGGGAGCACCGGGGAGCTGTTTTTT. This encodes CASSFRPGSTGELFF.